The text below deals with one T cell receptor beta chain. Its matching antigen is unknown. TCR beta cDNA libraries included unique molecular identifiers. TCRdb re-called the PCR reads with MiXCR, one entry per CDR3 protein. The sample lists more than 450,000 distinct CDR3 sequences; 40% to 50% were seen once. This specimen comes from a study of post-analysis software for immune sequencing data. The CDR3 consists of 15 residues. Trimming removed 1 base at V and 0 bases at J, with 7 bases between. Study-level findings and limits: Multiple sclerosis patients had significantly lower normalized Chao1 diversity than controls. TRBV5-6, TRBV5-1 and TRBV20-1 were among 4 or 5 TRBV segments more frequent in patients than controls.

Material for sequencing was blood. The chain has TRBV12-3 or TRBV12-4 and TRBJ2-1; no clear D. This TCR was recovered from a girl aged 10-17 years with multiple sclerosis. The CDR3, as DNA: TGTGCCAGCAGTTTAGAGGCGATCTCCTACAATGAGCAGTTCTTC. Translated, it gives CASSLEAISYNEQFF.